This T cell receptor beta chain was obtained from a study of T-cell reconstitution after alpha-beta-depleted transplantation in children. Unique molecular identifiers were incorporated into the prepared TCRbeta library. A single record per CDR3 protein comes from TCRdb applying MiXCR to the PCR reads. The table records about 900,000 distinct CDR3 sequences, about 30% of them present only once. CDR1 is SGHTA, CDR2 FQGNSA, per germline. The CDR3 runs 15 residues. With 4 bases clipped from V and 6 bases from J, the junction kept 9 bases outside the gene matches. The specimen comprised PBMCs, mostly from graft donor cells, sampled 360 days after TCRalphabeta/CD19-depleted stem cell transplant. J is TRBJ2-7 and V is TRBV7-2; 10 bases are a match to TRBD1. The sequence was collected from a boy in the first two years of life who had a stem cell transplant for SCID, so the T cells may come from the graft donor. In nucleotides, the CDR3 is TGTGCCAGCAGCTACGGCCGGACAGGGGGAGGCGAGCAGTACTTC. It yields the protein CASSYGRTGGGEQYF.